These T cell receptor beta chains were read from a single sample in a study of T cells in Graves' hyperthyroidism and ophthalmopathy. TCRdb re-called the multiplex PCR reads through MiXCR, storing one row per CDR3 protein. The sample consists of some 620,000 distinct CDR3 sequences, about 17% of them appearing once. Sequencing was carried out using blood. These receptors were obtained from a woman under 40 with Graves' hyperthyroidism. Each CDR3 is given without its conserved first and last residue. The order of the fields is V gene, CDR3 length, J gene, CDR3 protein.

>TRBV3-1|10|TRBJ2-1
ASSLTLNEQF
>TRBV6-1|11|TRBJ2-1
ASTAPVGNEQF
>TRBV5-5|14|TRBJ2-2
ASSLTLTGGTGELF
>TRBV7-6|13|TRBJ2-1
ASSLGGQPYNEQF
>TRBV27|10|TRBJ2-1
ASSTSGVEQF
>TRBV20-1|12|TRBJ2-1
SASTSGSYNEQF
>TRBV12-3/TRBV12-4|10|TRBJ2-3
ASSDDTDTQY
>TRBV13|13|TRBJ2-7
ASSLGQGVSYEQY
>TRBV12-3/TRBV12-4|13|TRBJ2-6
ASSLRGAGANVLT
>TRBV5-1|11|TRBJ2-1
ASSLVGVNEQF
>TRBV2|12|TRBJ1-3
ASRMDRAGNTIY
>TRBV30|10|TRBJ1-2
AWTRGGIGYT
>TRBV5-1|14|TRBJ2-7
TSSQDRAASSYEQY
>TRBV27|15|TRBJ1-2
ASSLSPVPTANYGYT
>TRBV5-1|13|TRBJ1-1
ASSPQVGGNTEAF
>TRBV28|10|TRBJ2-3
ASSGGTDTQY
>TRBV7-3|11|TRBJ2-5
ASSSGRRETQY
>TRBV9|10|TRBJ2-3
ASSVPRDTQY
>TRBV30|13|TRBJ2-1
AWSVGLAGAVKQF
>TRBV11-2|15|TRBJ1-4
ASSLGGYGQGAGVVF
>TRBV20-1|11|TRBJ1-5
SARVGNNQPQH
>TRBV7-2|14|TRBJ2-3
ASSRRLAGDADTQY
>TRBV20-1|13|TRBJ2-5
SALGQGVPLETQY
>TRBV11-2|15|TRBJ1-2
ASRTLRGDKGAYGYT
>TRBV6-2/TRBV6-3|15|TRBJ1-2
ASSYRTAVNWLYGYT
>TRBV28|12|TRBJ1-2
ASSLPGPNYGYT
>TRBV29-1|14|TRBJ2-3
SVEGVEGSSTDTQY
>TRBV14|13|TRBJ1-1
ASSRLTGGSTEAF